This T cell receptor (beta chain) was documented in a study of beta chain features in type 1 diabetes (dated by TCRdb to the late 2010s). In the study overall: Patients and healthy donors did not differ in mean age, gender distribution, total cell number or subset yield. The study compared the TCRB repertoires of sorted circulating CD4+ T cell subsets in recently diagnosed type 1 diabetes patients with those in matched healthy donors. Regulatory and stem cell-like memory subsets were obtained from only 8 patients and about 8 healthy donors, while naive and central memory subsets were obtained from all 30 or so donors. A total of 100 million to 140 million sorted cells were examined across all samples, and the number of cells per subset was strongly correlated with RNA yield.

The entire isolated RNA was reverse transcribed using the High Capacity cDNA Reverse Transcription Kit, and thus expressed TCRB transcripts were sequenced. Deep immunoSEQ sequencing was applied to naive, central memory and regulatory T cell samples, giving an average of about 3.4 million total reads per sample. After sorted cells were lysed in RLT buffer, RNA was extracted with DNase-treated RNeasy Micro or Mini kits, with the choice depending on cell number. To prevent cross-contamination, every cell subset was processed on its own, while patient and healthy donor samples were processed together. The immunoSEQ multiplex PCR was used to amplify TCRB sequences from cDNA, yielding 87-bp fragments that span the CDR3 region. The amplicons were sequenced using the Illumina HiSeq platform. In the source study's methods: Synthetic template baselines were used to correct PCR bias computationally, reads within Hamming distance 2 were collapsed together, and singletons that could not be merged were discarded. Reads were aligned to IMGT to assign V, D and J genes, CDR3 length, and insertions or deletions at six rearrangement sites. Within each subset, clonotype counts were normalized to sorted cell number, after which true diversity and Gini coefficients were computed with the tcR R package. The overlap coefficient, calculated on TCRB nucleotide sequences, was used to quantify repertoire sharing. Out-of-frame TCRB sequences from naive cells were analyzed as a proxy for the pre-selection repertoire. What TCRdb holds here is the immuneACCESS table cut down to in-frame rearrangements. Part of the clones is not present; checked against another copy, under half of the missing clones reflect an unresolved V gene, and the others are unexplained. The V and J calls and clone size are taken from that table; D and trimming were inferred from the DNA. The sample yields around 500,000 clones; about an eighth were counted once. Clones ranked in the top ten supply over 0.035% of the sample.

Note on this clone: There is no known antigen for this receptor. Base qualities are not provided; no much larger clone lies one nucleotide away.

Each donor gave one peripheral blood draw, roughly 0.12 L on average, collected into heparinised tubes. Using a panel that included CD45RO, CCR7, CD25, CD127, CD95 and CD27, naive, central memory, regulatory and stem cell-like memory CD4+ T cells were sorted on a BD FACSAria II. Purity was above 95% for every sorted population. PBMCs were isolated immediately by Lymphoprep density gradient centrifugation and stained directly without culture. To minimize batch effects, samples were stained and sorted in pairs, one healthy donor with one patient per experiment. Results the study describes overall, beyond this receptor: Naive, central memory and regulatory TCRB repertoires appeared to be more similar among patients than among healthy donors. HLA sub-analyses involved small numbers of individuals, so any influence of HLA type on TCRB rearrangement remained unresolved. Fewer insertions and more nucleotide deletions at VDJ recombination sites were observed in patients with type 1 diabetes, implying thymic rearrangement abnormalities. Because cDNA was sequenced instead of genomic DNA, activated cells with high expression could be over-represented, although the groups did not differ in activation or CD3 levels. PCR might favor shorter templates, but patient and control samples were amplified and corrected together, so any skew would affect both groups equally. Type 1 diabetes patients showed a moderate but significant shortening of TCRB CDR3 length in all four CD4+ subsets.

CDR1 and CDR2 were assigned from the germline V gene as MDHEN and SYDVKM. V is shortened by 7 bases, J by 0 bases, and the region joining them spans 19 bases. Its CDR3 holds 17 amino acids, cysteine through phenylalanine. Only the CDR3 portion is preserved as DNA: 51 bases, with reading frame beginning at the first base. The clonotype originates from a woman aged 18 to 35 in good health. Sequencing was done on a sample of naive CD4+ T cells from blood. The cell subset or site label on this specimen signifies: true naive CD4+ T cells. The chain couples TRBV28 to TRBJ2-1; a tentative D call is TRBD1 (6 bases match). Here the CDR3 is given as CASNGQSQSSSYNEQFF. Here is the DNA: TGTGCCAGCAACGGACAGTCGCAATCCAGCTCCTACAATGAGCAGTTCTTC.